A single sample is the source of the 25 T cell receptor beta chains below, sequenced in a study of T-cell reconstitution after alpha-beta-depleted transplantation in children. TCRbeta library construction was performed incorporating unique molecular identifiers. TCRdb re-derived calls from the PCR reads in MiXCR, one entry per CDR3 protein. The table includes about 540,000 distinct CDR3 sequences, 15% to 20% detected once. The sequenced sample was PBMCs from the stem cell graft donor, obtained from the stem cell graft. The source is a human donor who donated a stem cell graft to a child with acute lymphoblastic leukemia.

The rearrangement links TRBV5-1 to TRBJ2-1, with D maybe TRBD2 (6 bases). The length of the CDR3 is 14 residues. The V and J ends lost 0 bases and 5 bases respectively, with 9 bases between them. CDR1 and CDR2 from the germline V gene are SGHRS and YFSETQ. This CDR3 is CASSLVASDNEQFF. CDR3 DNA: TGCGCCAGCAGCTTGGTTGCTAGCGACAATGAGCAGTTCTTC. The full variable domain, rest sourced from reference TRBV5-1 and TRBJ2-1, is KAGVTQTPRYLIKTRGQQVTLSCSPISGHRSVSWYQQTPGQGLQFLFEYFSETQRNKGNFPGRFSGRQFSNSRSEMNVSTLELGDSALYLCASSLVASDNEQFFGPGTRLTVL.

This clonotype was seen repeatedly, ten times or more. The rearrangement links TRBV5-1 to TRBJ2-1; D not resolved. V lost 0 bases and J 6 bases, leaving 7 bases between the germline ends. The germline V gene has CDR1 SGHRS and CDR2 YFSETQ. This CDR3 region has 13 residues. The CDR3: CASSLGSSNEQFF. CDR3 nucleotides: TGCGCCAGCAGCTTGGGGTCTTCCAATGAGCAGTTCTTC.

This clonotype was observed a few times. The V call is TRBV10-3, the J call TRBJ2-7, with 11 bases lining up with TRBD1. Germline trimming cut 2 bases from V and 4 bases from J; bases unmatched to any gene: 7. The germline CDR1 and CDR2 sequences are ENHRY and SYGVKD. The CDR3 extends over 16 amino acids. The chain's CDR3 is CAISEADRGRVYEQYF. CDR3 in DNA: TGTGCCATCAGTGAGGCGGACAGGGGGCGAGTATACGAGCAGTACTTC.

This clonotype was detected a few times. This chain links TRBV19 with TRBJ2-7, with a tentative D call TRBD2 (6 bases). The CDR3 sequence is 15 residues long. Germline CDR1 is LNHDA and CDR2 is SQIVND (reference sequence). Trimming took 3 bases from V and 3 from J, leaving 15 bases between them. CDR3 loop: CASSIGGSLLYEQYF. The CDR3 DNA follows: TGTGCCAGTAGTATCGGAGGGTCACTTCTCTACGAGCAGTACTTC.

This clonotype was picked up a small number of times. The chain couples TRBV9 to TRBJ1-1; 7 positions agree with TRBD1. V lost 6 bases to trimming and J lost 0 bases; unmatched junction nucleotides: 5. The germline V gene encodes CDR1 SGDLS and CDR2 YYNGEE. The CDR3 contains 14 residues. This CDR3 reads CASTPQGLNTEAFF. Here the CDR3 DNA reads TGTGCCAGCACCCCACAGGGGCTGAACACTGAAGCTTTCTTT.

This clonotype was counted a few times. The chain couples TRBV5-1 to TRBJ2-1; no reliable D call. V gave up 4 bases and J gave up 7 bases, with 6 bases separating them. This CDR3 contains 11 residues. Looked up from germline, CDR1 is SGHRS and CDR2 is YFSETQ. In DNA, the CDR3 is TGCGCCAGCAGCGTCTCAAATGAGCAGTTCTTC. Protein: CASSVSNEQFF. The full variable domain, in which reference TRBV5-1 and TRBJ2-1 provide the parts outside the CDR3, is KAGVTQTPRYLIKTRGQQVTLSCSPISGHRSVSWYQQTPGQGLQFLFEYFSETQRNKGNFPGRFSGRQFSNSRSEMNVSTLELGDSALYLCASSVSNEQFFGPGTRLTVL.

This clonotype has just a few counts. This CDR3 reads CSARVTGLGYEQYF. CDR3 sequence (DNA): TGCAGTGCTAGAGTAACAGGGCTGGGATACGAGCAGTACTTC. This chain uses TRBV20-1 with TRBJ2-7; D perhaps matches TRBD1 (6 bases). The CDR3 consists of 14 residues. CDR1 and CDR2 from the germline V gene are DFQATT and SNEGSKA (reference sequence). The V end was cut by 1 base, the J end by 4 bases, with 14 bases between.

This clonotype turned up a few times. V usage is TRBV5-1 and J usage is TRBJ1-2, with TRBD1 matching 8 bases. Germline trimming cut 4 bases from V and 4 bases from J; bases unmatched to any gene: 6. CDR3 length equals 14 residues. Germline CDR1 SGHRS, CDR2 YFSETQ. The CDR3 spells CASSPTGVSYGYTF. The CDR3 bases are TGCGCCAGCAGCCCGACAGGGGTTAGCTATGGCTACACCTTC.

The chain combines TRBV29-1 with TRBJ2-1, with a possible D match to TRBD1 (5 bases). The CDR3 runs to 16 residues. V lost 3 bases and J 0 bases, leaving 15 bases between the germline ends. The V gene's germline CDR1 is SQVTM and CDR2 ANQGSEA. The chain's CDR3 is CSVETYYRSSYNEQFF. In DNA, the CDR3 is TGCAGCGTTGAGACCTACTACAGGAGCTCCTACAATGAGCAGTTCTTC.

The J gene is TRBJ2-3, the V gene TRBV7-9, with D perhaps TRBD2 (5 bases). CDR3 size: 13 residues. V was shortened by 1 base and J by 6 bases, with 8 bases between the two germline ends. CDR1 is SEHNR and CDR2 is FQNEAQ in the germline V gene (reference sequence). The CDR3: CASSLDEGDTQYF. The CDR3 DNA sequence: TGTGCCAGCAGCTTAGACGAGGGCGATACGCAGTATTTT.

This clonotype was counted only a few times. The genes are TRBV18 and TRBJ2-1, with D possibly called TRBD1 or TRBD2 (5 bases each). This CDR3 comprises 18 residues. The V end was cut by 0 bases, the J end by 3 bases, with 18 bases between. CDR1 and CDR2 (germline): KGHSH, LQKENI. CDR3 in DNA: TGTGCCAGCTCACCACCGGGGCTTGGACTGGGAGTCTACAATGAGCAGTTCTTC. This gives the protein CASSPPGLGLGVYNEQFF.

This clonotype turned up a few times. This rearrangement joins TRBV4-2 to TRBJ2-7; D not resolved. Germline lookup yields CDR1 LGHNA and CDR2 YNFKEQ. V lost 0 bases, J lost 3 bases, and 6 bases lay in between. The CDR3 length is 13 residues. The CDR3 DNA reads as TGTGCCAGCAGCCAAGATGTACTCTACGAGCAGTACTTC. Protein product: CASSQDVLYEQYF.

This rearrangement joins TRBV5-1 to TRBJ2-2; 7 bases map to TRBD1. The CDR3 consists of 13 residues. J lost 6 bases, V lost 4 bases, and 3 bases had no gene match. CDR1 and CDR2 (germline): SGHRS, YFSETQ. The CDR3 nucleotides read TGCGCCAGCAGCGTGGACAGGCCCGGGGAGCTGTTTTTT. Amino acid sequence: CASSVDRPGELFF.

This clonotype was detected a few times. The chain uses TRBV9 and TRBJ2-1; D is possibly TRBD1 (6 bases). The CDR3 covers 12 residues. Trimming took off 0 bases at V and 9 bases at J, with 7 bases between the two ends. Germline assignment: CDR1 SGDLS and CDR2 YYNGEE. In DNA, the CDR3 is TGTGCCAGCAGCGTAGGGGACACTGAGCAGTTCTTC. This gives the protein CASSVGDTEQFF.

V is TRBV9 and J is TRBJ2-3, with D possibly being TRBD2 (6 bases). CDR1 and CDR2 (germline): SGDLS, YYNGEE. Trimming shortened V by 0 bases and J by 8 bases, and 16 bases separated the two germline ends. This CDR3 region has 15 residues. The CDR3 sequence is CASSVEGGMPVTQYF. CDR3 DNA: TGTGCCAGCAGCGTAGAAGGCGGGATGCCTGTTACGCAGTATTTT.

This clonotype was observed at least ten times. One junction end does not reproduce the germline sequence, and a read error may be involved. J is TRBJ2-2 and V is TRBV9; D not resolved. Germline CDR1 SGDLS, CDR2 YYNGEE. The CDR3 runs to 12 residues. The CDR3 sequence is CASSVGSGELFF. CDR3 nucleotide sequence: TGTGCCAGCAGTGTAGGCTCCGGGGAGCTGTTTTTT. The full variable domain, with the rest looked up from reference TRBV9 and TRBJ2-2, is DSGVTQTPKHLITATGQRVTLRCSPRSGDLSVYWYQQSLDQGLQFLIQYYNGEERAKGNILERFSAQQFPDLHSELNLSSLELGDSALYFCASSVGSGELFFGEGSRLTVL.

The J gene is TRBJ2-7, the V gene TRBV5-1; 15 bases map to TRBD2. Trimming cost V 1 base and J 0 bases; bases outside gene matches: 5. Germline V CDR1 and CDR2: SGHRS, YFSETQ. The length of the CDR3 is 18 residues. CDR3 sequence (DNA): TGCGCCAGCAGCTTGAAGGGACTAGCGGGAGGTTTCTCCTACGAGCAGTACTTC. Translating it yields CASSLKGLAGGFSYEQYF.

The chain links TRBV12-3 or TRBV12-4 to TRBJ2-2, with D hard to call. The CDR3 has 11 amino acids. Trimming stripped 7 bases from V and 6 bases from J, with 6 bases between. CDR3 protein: CASTPAGELFF. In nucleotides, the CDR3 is TGTGCCAGCACCCCAGCCGGGGAGCTGTTTTTT.

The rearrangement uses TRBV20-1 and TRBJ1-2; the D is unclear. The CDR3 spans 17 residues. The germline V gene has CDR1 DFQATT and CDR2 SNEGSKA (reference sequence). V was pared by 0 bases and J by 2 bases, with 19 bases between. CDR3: CSARDFRLLPANYGYTF. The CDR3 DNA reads TGCAGTGCTAGAGATTTCCGGCTCCTCCCAGCGAACTATGGCTACACCTTC.

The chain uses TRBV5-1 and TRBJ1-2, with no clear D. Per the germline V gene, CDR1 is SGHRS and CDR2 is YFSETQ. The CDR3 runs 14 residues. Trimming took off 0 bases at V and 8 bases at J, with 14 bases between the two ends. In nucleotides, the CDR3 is TGCGCCAGCAGCTTGGAACGCACTTCCAACGGCTACACCTTC. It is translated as CASSLERTSNGYTF.

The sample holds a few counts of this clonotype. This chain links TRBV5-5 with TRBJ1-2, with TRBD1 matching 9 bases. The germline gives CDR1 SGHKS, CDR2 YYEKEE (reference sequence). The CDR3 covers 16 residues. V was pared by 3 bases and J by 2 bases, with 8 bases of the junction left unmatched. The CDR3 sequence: CASSWAGQGPNYGYTF. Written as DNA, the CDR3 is TGTGCCAGCAGCTGGGCGGGACAGGGACCGAACTATGGCTACACCTTC.

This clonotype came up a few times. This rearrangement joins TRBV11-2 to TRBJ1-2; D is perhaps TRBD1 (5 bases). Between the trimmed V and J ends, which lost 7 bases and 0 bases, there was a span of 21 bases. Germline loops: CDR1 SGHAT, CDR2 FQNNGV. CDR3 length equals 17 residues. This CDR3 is CASTPGGSGQANYGYTF. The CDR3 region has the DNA TGTGCCAGCACCCCAGGAGGGTCAGGGCAAGCTAACTATGGCTACACCTTC.

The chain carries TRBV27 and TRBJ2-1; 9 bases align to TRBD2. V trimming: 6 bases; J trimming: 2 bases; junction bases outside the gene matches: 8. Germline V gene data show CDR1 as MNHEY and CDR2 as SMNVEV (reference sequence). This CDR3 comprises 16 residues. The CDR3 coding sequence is TGTGCCAGCAGGAATTTACTAGCGGGCACCTACAATGAGCAGTTCTTC. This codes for CASRNLLAGTYNEQFF.

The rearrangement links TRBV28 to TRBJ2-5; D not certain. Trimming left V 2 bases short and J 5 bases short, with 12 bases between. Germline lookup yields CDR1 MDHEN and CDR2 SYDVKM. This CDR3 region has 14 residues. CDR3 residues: CASSLTLRRETQYF. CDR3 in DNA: TGTGCCAGCAGTTTAACCCTTCGGCGGGAGACCCAGTACTTC.

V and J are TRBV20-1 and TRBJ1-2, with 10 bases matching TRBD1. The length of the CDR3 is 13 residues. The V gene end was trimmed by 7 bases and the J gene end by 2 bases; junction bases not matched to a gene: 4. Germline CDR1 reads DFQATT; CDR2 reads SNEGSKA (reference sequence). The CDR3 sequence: CSGDRGRNYGYTF. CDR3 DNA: TGCAGTGGGGACAGGGGAAGAAACTATGGCTACACCTTC.